The 2 T cell receptor beta chains given below trace back to one sample, sequenced in a study of beta chain features in type 1 diabetes. Study findings and constraints: Type 1 diabetes patients had TCRB CDR3s that were shorter (moderately but significantly so) in all four CD4+ subsets.

All of the isolated RNA was reverse transcribed, so expressed TCRB transcripts were sequenced. Here immunoSEQ multiplex PCR was the method, and the copy in TCRdb shows in-frame clones only, minus some. Of 300,000 to 350,000 clones listed, roughly 9% were seen once; the top ten hold roughly 0.99%. Antigens for these TCRs are unknown. Sample: central memory CD4+ T cells from blood. The origin of the receptors is a man aged 25 to 40 with type 1 diabetes.

Note on this clone: At the DNA level, this CDR3 is encoded by other sequences in the same sample as well. V is TRBV7-2 and J is TRBJ2-5; perhaps TRBD2 as D (6 bases). CDR3 length: 12 amino acids. CDR1 and CDR2 from the germline V gene are SGHTA and FQGNSA. The V end lost 8 bases, the J end lost 5 bases, and 12 bases lay between the germline ends. CDR3 sequence reads: CASSRAGETQYF. The CDR3 DNA sequence: TGTGCCAGCTCCCGGGCGGGGGAGACCCAGTACTTC.

In this sample, this clone turned up a few times. The V gene is TRBV6-6, the J gene TRBJ2-1; D possibly corresponds to TRBD1 (6 bases). This CDR3 comprises 13 residues. Germline values: CDR1 MNHNY, CDR2 SVGAGI (reference sequence). Trimming stripped 7 bases from V and 3 bases from J, with 10 bases between. CDR3 nucleotide sequence: TGTGCCAGCATGGGGGCCGGCTACAATGAGCAGTTCTTC. This encodes CASMGAGYNEQFF.